This TCR beta chain was recovered during a study of cytomegalovirus exposure and HLA in healthy donors. On this clone itself: No antigen is known for it.

Regarding the study as a whole: Highly shared sequence variants in one cluster were likely a sequencing artifact.

13 Jbeta primers and 60 Vbeta primers were used for the PCR. Clones were read by immunoSEQ multiplex PCR, and TCRdb kept only the in-frame ones, dropping some. This sample yields around 110,000 clones, of which around 75% are seen a single time; around 2.6% belongs to the top ten. The clonotype comes from a male donor in good health and CMV-seropositive. The sample was PBMCs.

The CDR3 loop reads CASSEWGGVDNQPQHF. CDR3 nucleotides: TGTGCCAGCAGTGAATGGGGGGGAGTGGACAATCAGCCCCAGCATTTT. This chain links TRBV25-1 with TRBJ1-5; possible D gene TRBD1, 5 bases. The CDR3 is made up of 16 amino acids. Trimming shortened V by 1 base and J by 3 bases, and 13 bases separated the two germline ends. CDR1 and CDR2 from the germline V gene are MGHDK and SYGVNS.